This T cell receptor beta chain was retrieved from a study of T cell responses to AZD1222 COVID-19 vaccine. Study results and limitations: Compared with day 0, the breadth and depth of the Spike-specific TCR repertoire rose significantly after two doses of AZD1222.

With 3 bases removed from V and 9 bases from J, the gap between germline ends came to 14 bases. The CDR3 extends over 13 amino acids. Germline V gene data show CDR1 as KGHSH and CDR2 as LQKENI. The data were produced by immunoSEQ multiplex PCR, yet TCRdb's version contains in-frame clones alone and is incomplete. Of 200,000 to 250,000 clones listed, roughly 94% are singletons. Comments on this clone: Antigen unknown.

Sequencing was performed on peripheral blood, taken 28 days after the second dose of the MenACWY control vaccine. This chain links TRBV18 with TRBJ1-2; D call uncertain. The source of this sequence is an adult who received the MenACWY meningococcal vaccine as a control. The CDR3 DNA sequence: TGTGCCAGCTCACCGCGGCATTCTGGGAGCTACACCTTC. Its translation is CASSPRHSGSYTF.